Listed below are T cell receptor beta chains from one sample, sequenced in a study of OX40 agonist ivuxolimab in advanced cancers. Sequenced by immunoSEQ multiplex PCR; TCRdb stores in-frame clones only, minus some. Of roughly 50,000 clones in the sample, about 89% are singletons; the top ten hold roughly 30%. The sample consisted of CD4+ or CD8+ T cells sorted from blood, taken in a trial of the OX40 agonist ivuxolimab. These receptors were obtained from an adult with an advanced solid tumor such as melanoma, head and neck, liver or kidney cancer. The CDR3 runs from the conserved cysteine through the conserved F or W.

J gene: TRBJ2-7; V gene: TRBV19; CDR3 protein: CASSMGNLYEQYF
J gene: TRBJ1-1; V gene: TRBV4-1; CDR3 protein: CASSQTRSMNTEAFF
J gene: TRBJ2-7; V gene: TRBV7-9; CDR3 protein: CASSLRTGGDEQYF
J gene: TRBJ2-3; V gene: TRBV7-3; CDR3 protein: CASSSGLAPDTQYF
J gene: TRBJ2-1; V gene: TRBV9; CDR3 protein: CASSVAWGGDEQFF
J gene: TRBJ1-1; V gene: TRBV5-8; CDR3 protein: CASENTEAFF
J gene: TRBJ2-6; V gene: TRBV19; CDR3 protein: CASDPWGGANVLTF
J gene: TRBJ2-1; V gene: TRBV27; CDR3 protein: CASSLFPSSYNEQFF
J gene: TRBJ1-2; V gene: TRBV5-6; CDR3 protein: CASSPGDNYGYTF
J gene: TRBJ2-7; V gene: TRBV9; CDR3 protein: CASSVSGGAGYEQYF
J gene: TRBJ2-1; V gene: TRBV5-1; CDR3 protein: CASSIGVNEQFF
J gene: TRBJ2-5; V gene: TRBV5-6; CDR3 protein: CASSLPAGEETQYF
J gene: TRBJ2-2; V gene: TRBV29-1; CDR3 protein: CSVVWGAGELFF
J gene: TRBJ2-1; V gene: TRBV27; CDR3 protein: CASSLSRAFPSGRSSYNEQFF
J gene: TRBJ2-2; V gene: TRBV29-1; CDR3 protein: CSVRASGTGELFF
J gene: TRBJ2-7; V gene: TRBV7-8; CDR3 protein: CASSLANSYEQYF
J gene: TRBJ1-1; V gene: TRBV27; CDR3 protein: CASSTSTGSSEAFF
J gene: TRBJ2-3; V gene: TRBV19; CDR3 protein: CASNPGQGLDTQYF
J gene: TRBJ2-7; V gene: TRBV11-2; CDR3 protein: CASRILHEQYF
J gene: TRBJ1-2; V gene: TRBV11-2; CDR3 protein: CASRATGEGLSGYTF
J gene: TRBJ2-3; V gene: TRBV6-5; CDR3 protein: CASSYSGLEADTQYF
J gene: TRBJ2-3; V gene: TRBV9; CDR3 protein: CASSVEASGGALDTQYF
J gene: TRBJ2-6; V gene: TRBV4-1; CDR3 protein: CASSQLTGANVLTF
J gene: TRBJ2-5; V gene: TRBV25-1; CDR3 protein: CASSDPTLSGGRETQYF
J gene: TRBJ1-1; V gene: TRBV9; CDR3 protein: CASSPGNTEAFF
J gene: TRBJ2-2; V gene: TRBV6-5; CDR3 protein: CASSLRGTGELFF
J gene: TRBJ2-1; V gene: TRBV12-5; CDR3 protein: CASVKPRRQGEQFF
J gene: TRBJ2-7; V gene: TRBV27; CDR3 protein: CASSLSGAVYEQYF
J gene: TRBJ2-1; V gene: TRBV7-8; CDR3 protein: CASSSGNEQFF
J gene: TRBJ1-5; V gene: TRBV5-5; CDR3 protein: CASSLAQGNQPQHF
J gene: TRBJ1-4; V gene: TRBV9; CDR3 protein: CASSVGAANNEKLFF
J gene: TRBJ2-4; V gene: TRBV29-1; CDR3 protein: CSVEGGIAKNIQYF
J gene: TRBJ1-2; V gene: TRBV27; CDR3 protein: CASRTGGGGYTF
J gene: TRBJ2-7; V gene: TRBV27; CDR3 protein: CASSLGMAYEQYF
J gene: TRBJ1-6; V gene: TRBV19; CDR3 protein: CASRAGWGSPLHF
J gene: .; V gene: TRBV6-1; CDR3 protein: CASSAEDQAYEQYF
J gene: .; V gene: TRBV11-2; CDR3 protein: CASSFYRGHEQYF
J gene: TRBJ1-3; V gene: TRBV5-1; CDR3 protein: CASSLGDLSGNTIYF
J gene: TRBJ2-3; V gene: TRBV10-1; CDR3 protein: CASSEQSGRFTDTQYF
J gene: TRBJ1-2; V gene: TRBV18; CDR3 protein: CASSPAGGNNYGYTF
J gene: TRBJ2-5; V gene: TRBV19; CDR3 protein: CASSIGGGEQYF
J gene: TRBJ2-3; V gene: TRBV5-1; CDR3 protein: CASAWGSSTDTQYF
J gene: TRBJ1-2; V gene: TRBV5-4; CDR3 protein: CASSLALDSPYYGYTF
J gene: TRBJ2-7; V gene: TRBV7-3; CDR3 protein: CASSSNYGYEQYF
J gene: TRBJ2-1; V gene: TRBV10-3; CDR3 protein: CAISESEAGGTGEQFF
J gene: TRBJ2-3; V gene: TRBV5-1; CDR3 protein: CASSLSSGGPGSDTQYF
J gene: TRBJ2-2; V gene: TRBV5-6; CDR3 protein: CASSLKGLAGGFTGELFF
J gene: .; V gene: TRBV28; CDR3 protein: CASSLGVDSYEQYF
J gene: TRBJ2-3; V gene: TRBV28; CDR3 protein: CASSLEDRVYSTDTQYF
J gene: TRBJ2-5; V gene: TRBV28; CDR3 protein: CASSFSVSPETQYF
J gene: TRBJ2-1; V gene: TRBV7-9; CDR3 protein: CASSSSGLAGVNEQFF
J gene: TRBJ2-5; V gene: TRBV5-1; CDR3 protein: CASSSRQGDQETQYF